The sample holds many counts of the clone carrying this TCR beta chain. Germline V CDR1 and CDR2: KGHDR, SFDVKD. V lost 5 bases, J lost 4 bases, and 5 bases stayed unmatched. This CDR3 is 15 amino acids long. Single TCR cDNA molecules each had their own unique molecular identifier. Via MiXCR, TCRdb re-called the 5' RACE reads, giving one row per CDR3 protein. The sample gives tens of thousands of distinct CDR3 sequences, about 12% of which show up once; approximately 39% is in the top ten. This entry comes from a study of spatial heterogeneity in lung cancer. Looking at the study overall: A consistent excess of beta-chain over alpha-chain sequences was detected.

The sample's time point: sample taken at primary tumor resection. The donor population consisted of roughly 70 patients with untreated, early-stage non-small cell lung cancer. V is TRBV24-1 and J is TRBJ2-1; 9 bases are a match to TRBD2. Material: PBMCs, obtained at surgery. This TCR was recovered from a male donor with early-stage non-small cell lung cancer. The DNA of the CDR3 is TGTGCCACCAGTGTTGTGACTAGCGGATACAATGAGCAGTTCTTC. Translating it yields CATSVVTSGYNEQFF.